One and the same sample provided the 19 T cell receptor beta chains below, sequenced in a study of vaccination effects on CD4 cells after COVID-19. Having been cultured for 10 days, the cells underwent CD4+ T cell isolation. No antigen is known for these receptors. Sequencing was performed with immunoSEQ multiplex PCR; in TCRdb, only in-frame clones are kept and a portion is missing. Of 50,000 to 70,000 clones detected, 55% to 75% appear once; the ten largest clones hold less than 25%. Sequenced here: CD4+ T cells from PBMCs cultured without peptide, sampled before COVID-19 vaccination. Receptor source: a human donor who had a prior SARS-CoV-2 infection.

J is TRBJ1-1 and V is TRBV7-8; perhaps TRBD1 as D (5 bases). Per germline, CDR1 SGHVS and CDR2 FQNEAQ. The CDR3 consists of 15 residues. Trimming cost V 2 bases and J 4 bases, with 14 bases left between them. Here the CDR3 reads CASSLYKRRGTEAFF. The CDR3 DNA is TGTGCCAGCAGCTTATACAAAAGGAGGGGCACTGAAGCTTTCTTT.

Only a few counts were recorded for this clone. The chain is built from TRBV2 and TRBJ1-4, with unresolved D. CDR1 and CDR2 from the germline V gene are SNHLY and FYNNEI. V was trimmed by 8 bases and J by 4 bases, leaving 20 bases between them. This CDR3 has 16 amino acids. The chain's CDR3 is CASRRSAAADNEKLFF. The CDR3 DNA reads TGTGCCAGCCGCCGGTCGGCGGCGGCCGATAATGAAAAACTGTTTTTT.

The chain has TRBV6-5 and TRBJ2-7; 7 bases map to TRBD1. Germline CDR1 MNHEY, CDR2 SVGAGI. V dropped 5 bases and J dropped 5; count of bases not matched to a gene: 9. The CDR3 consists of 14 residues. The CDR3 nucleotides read TGTGCCAGCAGTACCCGGGACAGAGTCGACGAGCAGTACTTC. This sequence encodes CASSTRDRVDEQYF.

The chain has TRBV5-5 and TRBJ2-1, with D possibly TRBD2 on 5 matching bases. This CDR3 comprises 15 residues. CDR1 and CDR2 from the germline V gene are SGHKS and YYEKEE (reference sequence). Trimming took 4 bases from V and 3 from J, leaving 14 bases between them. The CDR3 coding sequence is TGTGCCAGCAGCGTGAGCGGCTACCTCTACAATGAGCAGTTCTTC. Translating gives CASSVSGYLYNEQFF.

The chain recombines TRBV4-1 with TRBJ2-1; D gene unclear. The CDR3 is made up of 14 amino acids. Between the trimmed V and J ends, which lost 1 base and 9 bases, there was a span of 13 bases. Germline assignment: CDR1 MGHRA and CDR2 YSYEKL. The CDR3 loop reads CASSQGLLAPEQFF. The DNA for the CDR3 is TGCGCCAGCAGCCAAGGCCTACTCGCGCCTGAGCAGTTCTTC.

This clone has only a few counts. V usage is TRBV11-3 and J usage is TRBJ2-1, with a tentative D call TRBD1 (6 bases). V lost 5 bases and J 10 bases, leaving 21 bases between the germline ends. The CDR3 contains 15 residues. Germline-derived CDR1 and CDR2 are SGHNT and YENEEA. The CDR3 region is CASSLGQISSEEQFF. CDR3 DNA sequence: TGTGCCAGCAGCCTCGGACAGATCTCCTCTGAGGAGCAGTTCTTC.

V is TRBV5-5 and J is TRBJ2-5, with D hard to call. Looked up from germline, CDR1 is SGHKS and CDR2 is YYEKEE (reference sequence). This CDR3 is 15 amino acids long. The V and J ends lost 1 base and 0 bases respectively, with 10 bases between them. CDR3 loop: CASSLPPGYQETQYF. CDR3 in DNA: TGTGCCAGCAGCTTGCCGCCCGGGTACCAAGAGACCCAGTACTTC.

The CDR3: CASSVGSSGSSYEQYF. CDR3 bases: TGTGCCAGCAGCGTAGGTTCTAGCGGGAGCTCCTACGAGCAGTACTTC. The chain uses TRBV9 and TRBJ2-7, with 10 bases matching TRBD2. Looked up from germline, CDR1 is SGDLS and CDR2 is YYNGEE. Trimming at V came to 0 bases and at J to 0 bases, leaving 3 bases not matched to a gene. The length of the CDR3 is 16 residues.

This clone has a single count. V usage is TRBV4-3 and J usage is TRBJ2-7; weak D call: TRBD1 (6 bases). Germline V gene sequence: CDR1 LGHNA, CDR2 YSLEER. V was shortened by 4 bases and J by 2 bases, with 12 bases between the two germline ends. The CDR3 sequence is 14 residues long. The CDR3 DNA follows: TGCGCCAGCAGCCTCGGGACATCCACCTACGAGCAGTACTTC. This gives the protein CASSLGTSTYEQYF.

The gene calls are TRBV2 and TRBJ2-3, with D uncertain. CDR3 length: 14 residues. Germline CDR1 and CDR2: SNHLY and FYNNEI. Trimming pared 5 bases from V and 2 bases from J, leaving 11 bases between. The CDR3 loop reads CASSLNGPTDTQYF. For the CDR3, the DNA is TGTGCCAGCAGTCTCAATGGACCCACAGATACGCAGTATTTT.

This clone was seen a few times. CDR3 in amino acids: CASSGQLSTGELFF. The CDR3, as DNA: TGTGCCAGCTCCGGTCAGCTATCCACCGGGGAGCTGTTTTTT. This sequence joins TRBV2 and TRBJ2-2; no reliable D call. The V end lost 8 bases, the J end lost 4 bases, and 14 bases lay between the germline ends. The germline CDR1 and CDR2 sequences are SNHLY and FYNNEI. The CDR3 loop spans 14 amino acids.

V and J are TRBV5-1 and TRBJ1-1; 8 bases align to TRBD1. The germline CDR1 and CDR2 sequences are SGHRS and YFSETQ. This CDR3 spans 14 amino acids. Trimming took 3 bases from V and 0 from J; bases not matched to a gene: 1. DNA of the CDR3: TGCGCCAGCAGCTGGACAGGGATGAACACTGAAGCTTTCTTT. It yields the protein CASSWTGMNTEAFF.

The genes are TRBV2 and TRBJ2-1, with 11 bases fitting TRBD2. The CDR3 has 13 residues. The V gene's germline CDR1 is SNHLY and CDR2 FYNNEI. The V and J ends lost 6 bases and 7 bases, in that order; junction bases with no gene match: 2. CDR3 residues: CASRPSGGNEQFF. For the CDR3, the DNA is TGTGCCAGCAGGCCTAGCGGGGGGAATGAGCAGTTCTTC.

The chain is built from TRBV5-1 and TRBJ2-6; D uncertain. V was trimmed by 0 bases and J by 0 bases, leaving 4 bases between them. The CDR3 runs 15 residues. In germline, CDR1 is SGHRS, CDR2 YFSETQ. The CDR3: CASSLGASGANVLTF. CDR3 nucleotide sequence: TGCGCCAGCAGCTTGGGGGCCTCTGGGGCCAACGTCCTGACTTTC.

The CDR3 protein is CASSVGGSRTDTQYF. CDR3 in DNA: TGTGCCAGCAGCGTAGGCGGGAGCCGCACAGATACGCAGTATTTT. This rearrangement joins TRBV9 to TRBJ2-3, with 7 bases lining up with TRBD2. This CDR3 contains 15 residues. Trimming cost V 0 bases and J 1 base; bases outside gene matches: 2. The germline V gene has CDR1 SGDLS and CDR2 YYNGEE.

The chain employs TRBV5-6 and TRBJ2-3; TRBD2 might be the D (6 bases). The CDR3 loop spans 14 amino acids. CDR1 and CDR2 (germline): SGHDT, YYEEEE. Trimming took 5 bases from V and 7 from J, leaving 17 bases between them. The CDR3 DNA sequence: TGTGCCAGCAGACCGGGACTCCGCGCCTATACGCAGTATTTT. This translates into CASRPGLRAYTQYF.

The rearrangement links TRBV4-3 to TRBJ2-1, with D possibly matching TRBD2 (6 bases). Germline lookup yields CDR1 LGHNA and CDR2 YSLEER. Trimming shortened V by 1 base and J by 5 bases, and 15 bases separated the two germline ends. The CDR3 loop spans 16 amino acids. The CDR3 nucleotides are TGCGCCAGCAGCCAAGCGTTAGCGGTTGGGAACAATGAGCAGTTCTTC. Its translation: CASSQALAVGNNEQFF.

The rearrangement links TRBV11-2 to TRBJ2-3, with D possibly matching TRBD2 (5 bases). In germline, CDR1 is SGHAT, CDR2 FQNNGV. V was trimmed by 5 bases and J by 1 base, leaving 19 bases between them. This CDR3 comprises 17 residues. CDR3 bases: TGTGCCAGCAGCCCTAGCCCTAGGCTTGGGGGCACAGATACGCAGTATTTT. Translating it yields CASSPSPRLGGTDTQYF.

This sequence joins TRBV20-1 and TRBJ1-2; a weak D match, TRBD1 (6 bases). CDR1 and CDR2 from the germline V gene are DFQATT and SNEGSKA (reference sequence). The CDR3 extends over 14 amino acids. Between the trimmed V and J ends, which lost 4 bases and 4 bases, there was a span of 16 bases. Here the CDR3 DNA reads TGCAGTGCTATTGAAGCAGGGGCATCCTATGGCTACACCTTC. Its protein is CSAIEAGASYGYTF.